This TCR beta chain was recorded in a study of cytomegalovirus exposure and HLA in healthy donors. Study-wide results and limits: With high specificity and sensitivity, the classifier reportedly diagnosed cytomegalovirus status.

Remarks on this clone: Its matching antigen is unknown.

The validation cohort, a group of 120 or so subjects, included the donors and was separate from the roughly 670-subject first cohort. TCRdb keeps only in-frame clones here, not all; method: immunoSEQ multiplex PCR. Of approximately 120,000 clones in the sample, roughly 90% were seen once. The CDR3 is 15 amino acids. The germline V gene has CDR1 LNHDA and CDR2 SQIVND (reference sequence). V lost 3 bases to trimming and J lost 2 bases; unmatched junction nucleotides: 6. J is TRBJ2-7 and V is TRBV19; TRBD1 matches 8 bases. The sequence was obtained from a woman younger than 35 in good health and CMV-seronegative. Sequencing was performed on PBMCs. The CDR3 DNA is TGTGCCAGTAGTATGACCTCGACAGGGGCCTACGAGCAGTACTTC. Protein product: CASSMTSTGAYEQYF.